The 6 T cell receptor beta chains in this list originate from one sample, sequenced in a study of blood T cell repertoires in COVID-19. The assay was immunoSEQ multiplex PCR, and TCRdb's table has in-frame clones only and misses some. This sample has fewer than 350,000 clones, with just under 85% found just once. Specimen: peripheral blood. The receptors originated from a woman between 50 and 59 years old with active or convalescent COVID-19.

This sequence joins TRBV7-2 and TRBJ1-2, with D uncertain. V lost 3 bases and J 8 bases, leaving 10 bases between the germline ends. Germline CDR1 reads SGHTA; CDR2 reads FQGNSA. This CDR3 is built from 12 residues. The CDR3 DNA is TGTGCCAGCAGCTTGGGCTTCTCGGGCTACACCTTC. Protein: CASSLGFSGYTF.

The chain has TRBV7-2 and TRBJ2-2, with 7 bases matching TRBD2. V lost 5 bases and J lost 3; bases outside the gene matches: 6. CDR1 and CDR2 (germline): SGHTA, FQGNSA. The CDR3 runs to 15 residues. The CDR3 here is CASSARRGYTGELFF. The CDR3 DNA reads TGTGCCAGCAGCGCTAGGCGGGGGTACACCGGGGAGCTGTTTTTT.

This chain joins TRBV6-2 or TRBV6-3 and TRBJ1-1; maybe TRBD1 (5 bases). The CDR3 is 16 amino acids. V was clipped by 4 bases and J by 4 bases, with 19 bases between them. Per the germline V gene, CDR1 is MNHEY and CDR2 is SVGEGT. Written as DNA, the CDR3 is TGTGCCAGCAGTTTCCGTCGGGGGAAGACTGGCACTGAAGCTTTCTTT. It codes for CASSFRRGKTGTEAFF.

The genes are TRBV4-1 and TRBJ2-7; 10 bases agree with TRBD1. CDR1 and CDR2 from the germline V gene are MGHRA and YSYEKL. The V and J ends lost 1 base and 4 bases, in that order; junction bases with no gene match: 4. The CDR3 length is 15 residues. The CDR3 is CASSQGRGQGYEQYF. The CDR3 DNA follows: TGCGCCAGCAGCCAAGGGCGGGGACAGGGGTACGAGCAGTACTTC.

The chain employs TRBV2 and TRBJ2-5; 9 bases are a match to TRBD2. The V gene's germline CDR1 is SNHLY and CDR2 FYNNEI. The V gene end was trimmed by 8 bases and the J gene end by 4 bases; junction bases not matched to a gene: 5. This CDR3 is 13 amino acids long. For the CDR3, the DNA is TGTGCCAGCGCGGGAGGGCCCGGAGAGACCCAGTACTTC. It encodes CASAGGPGETQYF.

The CDR3 loop reads CSASVQGASIGTQYF. CDR3 nucleotides: TGCAGTGCTAGTGTACAGGGGGCGTCAATAGGTACGCAGTATTTT. V usage is TRBV20-1 and J usage is TRBJ2-3, with TRBD1 matching over 9 bases. Trimming at V came to 3 bases and at J to 8 bases, leaving 12 bases not matched to a gene. From germline, CDR1 is DFQATT and CDR2 SNEGSKA (reference sequence). CDR3 length: 15 residues.